These 21 T cell receptor beta chains share one sample of origin, sequenced in a study of T-cell memory formation after mild COVID-19. TCRdb reprocessed the 5' RACE reads via MiXCR and lists one record per CDR3 protein. The sample lists 450,000 to 650,000 distinct CDR3 sequences, around 20% occurring once. Sequenced material: PBMCs or a T cell subset sorted from them (not recorded which). Source of these receptors: an adult woman who had mild COVID-19 (a few samples of this study predate the infection). Cell type and time point are not known.

The genes are TRBV29-1 and TRBJ1-1; D not certain. Trimming pared 6 bases from V and 1 base from J, leaving 6 bases between. CDR1 and CDR2 (germline): SQVTM, ANQGSEA. The CDR3 consists of 11 residues. DNA of the CDR3: TGCAGCGTGACAAGGAACACTGAAGCTTTCTTT. Translating gives CSVTRNTEAFF.

This chain links TRBV24-1 with TRBJ2-7, with D hard to call. CDR1 is KGHDR and CDR2 is SFDVKD in the germline V gene. V was trimmed by 2 bases and J by 8 bases, leaving 6 bases between them. This CDR3 region has 11 residues. CDR3 loop: CATSDYDKQYF. CDR3 bases: TGTGCCACCAGTGATTACGACAAGCAGTACTTC.

The table lists this clonotype with many counts. The chain uses TRBV12-3 or TRBV12-4 and TRBJ1-4, with unresolved D. This CDR3 is 14 amino acids long. V was clipped by 6 bases and J by 6 bases, with 14 bases between them. CDR3 sequence: CASSHGERHEKLFF. The CDR3 DNA sequence: TGTGCCAGCAGCCACGGGGAGCGTCATGAAAAACTGTTTTTT.

Only a few counts were recorded for this clonotype. V gene TRBV7-8 combines with J gene TRBJ2-5; 8 bases map to TRBD1. This CDR3 is 14 amino acids long. Germline CDR1 and CDR2: SGHVS and FQNEAQ. V shed 5 bases, J shed 3 bases, and the junction held 5 bases outside the gene matches. CDR3 coding DNA: TGTGCCAGCAGCGAGTGGACAGGGAAAGAGACCCAGTACTTC. Translated, it gives CASSEWTGKETQYF.

A few counts support this clonotype. V is TRBV20-1 and J is TRBJ2-5; no clear D gene. The CDR3 is 12 amino acids. The germline V and J ends were trimmed by 3 bases and 5 bases, with 10 bases remaining between them. Germline V gene lookup returns CDR1 DFQATT and CDR2 SNEGSKA (reference sequence). The chain's CDR3 is CSASLEVETQYF. CDR3 nucleotide sequence: TGCAGTGCTAGTCTGGAAGTGGAGACCCAGTACTTC.

This clonotype appeared many times. The chain has TRBV5-5 and TRBJ2-1, with TRBD2 identical over 10 bases. Germline lookup yields CDR1 SGHKS and CDR2 YYEKEE (reference sequence). This CDR3 is built from 17 residues. The trim removed 2 bases at V and 4 bases at J, leaving 9 bases unmatched. CDR3 in amino acids: CASSFLGASGRYNEQFF. The DNA for the CDR3 is TGTGCCAGCAGCTTTTTGGGGGCTAGCGGGAGATACAATGAGCAGTTCTTC. The entire variable domain, with the rest obtained from reference TRBV5-5 and TRBJ2-1, is as follows: DAGVTQSPTHLIKTRGQQVTLRCSPISGHKSVSWYQQVLGQGPQFIFQYYEKEERGRGNFPDRFSARQFPNYSSELNVNALLLGDSALYLCASSFLGASGRYNEQFFGPGTRLTVL.

CDR3 coding DNA: TGTGCCAGCAGTTCAGGGGAGTACGAGCAGTACTTC. It is translated as CASSSGEYEQYF. This chain uses TRBV12-3 or TRBV12-4 with TRBJ2-7; D possibly corresponds to TRBD1 (6 bases). V lost 4 bases and J 4 bases, leaving 8 bases between the germline ends. CDR3 length: 12 amino acids.

The chain links TRBV6-2 or TRBV6-3 to TRBJ2-1, with D maybe TRBD2 (6 bases). Between the trimmed V and J ends, which lost 5 bases and 10 bases, there was a span of 15 bases. Germline CDR1 is MNHEY and CDR2 is SVGEGT. The CDR3 runs to 13 residues. The DNA for the CDR3 is TGTGCCAGCAGTCGACTAGATACTGGCGAGCAGTTCTTC. Translation gives CASSRLDTGEQFF.

Only a few counts were recorded for this clonotype. This sequence joins TRBV20-1 and TRBJ2-1; D uncertain. The germline V gene encodes CDR1 DFQATT and CDR2 SNEGSKA (reference sequence). V lost 3 bases and J lost 4, with 7 bases in between. The CDR3 is 12 amino acids. CDR3 DNA: TGCAGTGCTAGTCCCCAGTACAATGAGCAGTTCTTC. Translated: CSASPQYNEQFF.

Here the CDR3 DNA reads TGTGCCAGCAGCTTAACTCAAGCTGGAAACACCATATATTTT. Its translation: CASSLTQAGNTIYF. The V gene is TRBV13, the J gene TRBJ1-3; D uncertain. Per the germline V gene, CDR1 is PRHDT and CDR2 is FYEKMQ (reference sequence). V was shortened by 2 bases and J by 2 bases, with 7 bases between the two germline ends. The CDR3 extends over 14 amino acids.

Remarks on this clonotype: Sequence at one end of the junction differs from germline and may be a read error. The chain combines TRBV10-3 with TRBJ1-2, with D possibly matching TRBD1 (5 bases). The germline V gene encodes CDR1 ENHRY and CDR2 SYGVKD. The CDR3 runs 12 residues. This CDR3 is CAISELPTGALF. In DNA, the CDR3 is TGTGCCATCAGTGAATTGCCGACTGGGGCCCTCTTC.

This chain links TRBV5-1 with TRBJ2-1, with 8 bases matching TRBD1. CDR3 length: 19 residues. Germline CDR1 is SGHRS and CDR2 is YFSETQ. J gave up 8 bases and V 0 bases, and 19 bases lay outside the gene matches. CDR3 sequence: CASSLGQGAIRFFSDEQFF. CDR3 DNA sequence: TGCGCCAGCAGCTTGGGGCAGGGGGCTATTCGGTTTTTCTCGGATGAGCAGTTCTTC.

The J gene is TRBJ2-3, the V gene TRBV3-1; D is perhaps TRBD2 (5 bases). The CDR3 has 15 amino acids. CDR1 and CDR2 (germline): LGHDT, YNNKEL (reference sequence). The germline V and J ends were trimmed by 3 bases and 0 bases, with 10 bases remaining between them. CDR3 in DNA: TGTGCCAGCAGCCAGGACGGGAAAAGCACAGATACGCAGTATTTT. Translation gives CASSQDGKSTDTQYF.

V and J are TRBV29-1 and TRBJ1-3; D is unresolved. V lost 8 bases and J 0 bases, leaving 14 bases between the germline ends. The CDR3 is 14 residues long. The germline CDR1 and CDR2 sequences are SQVTM and ANQGSEA. This chain's CDR3 is CSTQTADSGNTIYF. The CDR3, as DNA: TGCAGCACCCAAACAGCAGACTCTGGAAACACCATATATTTT.

This clonotype was counted between two and nine times. The chain recombines TRBV7-2 with TRBJ1-5; D is perhaps TRBD1 (5 bases). The CDR3 has 16 residues. The ends were cut back, 7 bases at V and 0 bases at J, with 16 bases in the middle. Germline loops: CDR1 SGHTA, CDR2 FQGNSA. CDR3 region: CASNSPGQGSNQPQHF. DNA for the CDR3: TGTGCCAGCAACTCCCCTGGTCAGGGTAGCAATCAGCCCCAGCATTTT.

The table lists this clonotype with a few counts. The V call is TRBV7-3, the J call TRBJ2-1, with 12 bases matching TRBD2. V dropped 5 bases and J dropped 7; count of bases not matched to a gene: 6. Germline lookup yields CDR1 SGHTA and CDR2 FQGTGA. The CDR3 contains 15 residues. The CDR3 protein is CASSQTSGGFNEQFF. The CDR3 DNA sequence: TGTGCCAGCAGCCAGACTAGCGGGGGATTTAATGAGCAGTTCTTC.

This clonotype showed up just a few times. CDR3: CASRKGVYGYTF. Here the CDR3 DNA reads TGTGCCAGCAGGAAGGGGGTATATGGCTACACCTTC. The V call is TRBV6-5, the J call TRBJ1-2, with TRBD1 as a possible D gene (6 bases). CDR3 length equals 12 residues. Deletions cut 6 bases from V and 5 bases from J, with 10 bases between. Germline V gene data show CDR1 as MNHEY and CDR2 as SVGAGI.

This clonotype has only a few counts. The chain links TRBV10-3 to TRBJ2-7, with 13 bases identical to TRBD2. This CDR3 spans 16 amino acids. Per the germline V gene, CDR1 is ENHRY and CDR2 is SYGVKD. V trimming: 4 bases; J trimming: 5 bases; junction bases outside the gene matches: 8. CDR3 sequence: CAISGAGTSGNNEQYF. CDR3 DNA sequence: TGTGCCATCAGTGGCGCCGGGACTAGCGGGAACAACGAGCAGTACTTC.

This clonotype was counted a few times. The chain joins TRBV27 to TRBJ2-1; 8 positions agree with TRBD2. V lost 6 bases, J lost 3 bases, and 10 bases stayed unmatched. From germline, CDR1 is MNHEY and CDR2 SMNVEV (reference sequence). The CDR3 extends over 16 amino acids. CDR3 protein: CASSQVSGGLYNEQFF. The CDR3 nucleotides are TGTGCCAGCAGCCAGGTCAGCGGGGGACTCTACAATGAGCAGTTCTTC.

The sample holds a few counts of this clonotype. The CDR3 bases are TGTGCCAGCAGCCAAGAGCTGGTTCAACTAGCGGAGTACAATGAGCAGTTCTTC. It is translated as CASSQELVQLAEYNEQFF. This chain connects TRBV4-2 to TRBJ2-1; 8 nucleotides match TRBD2. The V segment lost 0 bases and the J segment 4 bases; nucleotides outside the gene matches: 11. The germline CDR1 and CDR2 sequences are LGHNA and YNFKEQ. The CDR3 loop spans 18 amino acids.

The rearrangement joins TRBV18 to TRBJ2-7; possibly TRBD1 or TRBD2 for D (5 bases each). The germline V gene has CDR1 KGHSH and CDR2 LQKENI. The germline V and J ends were trimmed by 5 bases and 3 bases, with 11 bases remaining between them. This CDR3 has 13 residues. The CDR3 coding sequence is TGTGCCAGCTCAAAAGGGGACGACTACGAGCAGTACTTC. It is translated as CASSKGDDYEQYF.